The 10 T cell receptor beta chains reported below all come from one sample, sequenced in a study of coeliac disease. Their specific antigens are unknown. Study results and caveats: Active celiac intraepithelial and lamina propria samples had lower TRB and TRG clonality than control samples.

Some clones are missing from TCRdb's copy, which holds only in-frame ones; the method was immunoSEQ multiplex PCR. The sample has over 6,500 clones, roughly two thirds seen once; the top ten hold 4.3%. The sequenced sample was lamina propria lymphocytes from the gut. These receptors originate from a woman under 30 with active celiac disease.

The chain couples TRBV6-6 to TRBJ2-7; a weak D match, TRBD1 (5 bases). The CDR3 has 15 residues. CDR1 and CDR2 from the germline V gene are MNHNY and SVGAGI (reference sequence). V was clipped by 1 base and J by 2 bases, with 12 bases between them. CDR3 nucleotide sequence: TGTGCCAGCAGTTACTTAACAGGTGCTACCTACGAGCAGTACTTC. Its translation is CASSYLTGATYEQYF.

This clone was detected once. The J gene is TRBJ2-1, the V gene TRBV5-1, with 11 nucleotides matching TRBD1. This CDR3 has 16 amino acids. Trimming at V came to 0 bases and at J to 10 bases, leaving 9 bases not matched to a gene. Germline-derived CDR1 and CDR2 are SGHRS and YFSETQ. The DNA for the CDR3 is TGCGCCAGCAGCTTGGGGGGGGGACAGGGGGATATCGAGCAGTTCTTC. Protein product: CASSLGGGQGDIEQFF.

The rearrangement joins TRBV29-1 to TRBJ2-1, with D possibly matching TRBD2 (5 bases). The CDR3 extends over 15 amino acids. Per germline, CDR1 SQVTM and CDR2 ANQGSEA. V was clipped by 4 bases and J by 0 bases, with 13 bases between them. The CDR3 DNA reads TGCAGCGTTGTCGGGGAGAAGAGCTCCTACAATGAGCAGTTCTTC. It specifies CSVVGEKSSYNEQFF.

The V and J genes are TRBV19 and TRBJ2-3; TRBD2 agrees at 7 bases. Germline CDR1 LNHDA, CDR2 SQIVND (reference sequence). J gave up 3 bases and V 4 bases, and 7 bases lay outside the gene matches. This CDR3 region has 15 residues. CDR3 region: CASSTRTSGTDTQYF. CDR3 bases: TGTGCCAGTAGTACGAGGACTAGTGGAACAGATACGCAGTATTTT.

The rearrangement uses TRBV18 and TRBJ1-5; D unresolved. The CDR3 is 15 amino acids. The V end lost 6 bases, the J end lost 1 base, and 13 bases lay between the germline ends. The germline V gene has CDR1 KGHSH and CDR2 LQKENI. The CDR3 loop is CASSPGAQSNQPQHF. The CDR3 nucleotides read TGTGCCAGCTCCCCCGGTGCCCAAAGCAATCAGCCCCAGCATTTT.

The chain's CDR3 is CASGAGGRTDTQYF. CDR3 DNA sequence: TGTGCTAGTGGGGCAGGGGGTCGGACAGATACGCAGTATTTT. This chain connects TRBV12-5 to TRBJ2-3; 7 bases are a match to TRBD1. Germline-derived CDR1 and CDR2 are LGHNT and FRNRAP. The V and J ends lost 6 bases and 3 bases, in that order; junction bases with no gene match: 6. The length of the CDR3 is 14 residues.

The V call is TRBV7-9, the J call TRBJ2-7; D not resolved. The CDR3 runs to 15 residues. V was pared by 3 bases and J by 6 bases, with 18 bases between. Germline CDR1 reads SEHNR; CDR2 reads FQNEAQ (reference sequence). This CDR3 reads CASSFGSLYLTEQYF. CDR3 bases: TGTGCCAGCAGCTTCGGGTCCCTTTATTTGACCGAGCAGTACTTC.

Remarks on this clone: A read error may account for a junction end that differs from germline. CDR3 residues: CASSLAGTVMGNTEASF. The CDR3 DNA is TGCGCCAGCAGCTTGGCAGGGACAGTTATGGGGAACACTGAAGCTTCCTTT. V gene TRBV5-1 combines with J gene TRBJ1-1, with 7 bases aligning to TRBD1. This CDR3 region has 17 residues. Germline CDR1 SGHRS, CDR2 YFSETQ.

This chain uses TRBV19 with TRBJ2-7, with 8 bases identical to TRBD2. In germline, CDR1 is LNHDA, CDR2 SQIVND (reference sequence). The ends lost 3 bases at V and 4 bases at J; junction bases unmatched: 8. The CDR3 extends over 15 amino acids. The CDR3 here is CASSIAGGLWYEQYF. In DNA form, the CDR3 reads TGTGCCAGTAGTATTGCGGGAGGATTATGGTACGAGCAGTACTTC.

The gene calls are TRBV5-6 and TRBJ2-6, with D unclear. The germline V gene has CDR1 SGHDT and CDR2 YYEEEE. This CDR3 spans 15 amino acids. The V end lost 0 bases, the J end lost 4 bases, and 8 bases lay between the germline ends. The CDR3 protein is CASSLEAAGANVLTF. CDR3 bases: TGTGCCAGCAGCTTGGAGGCAGCGGGGGCCAACGTCCTGACTTTC.